This T cell receptor (beta chain) was profiled in a study of response to subunit inactivated influenza vaccine. With 1 base removed from V and 3 bases from J, the gap between germline ends came to 6 bases. The germline V gene encodes CDR1 MNHNS and CDR2 SASEGT. CDR3 length: 14 amino acids. MiXCR, applied by TCRdb to the RT-PCR reads, yields one record per CDR3 protein. The table lists about 610,000 distinct CDR3 sequences, about 15% of them singletons. The receptor comes from a middle-aged man who received an inactivated influenza vaccine. The input for sequencing was PBMCs from blood, taken about 13 days after vaccination. The chain combines TRBV6-1 with TRBJ2-2; D ambiguous. CDR3 coding DNA: TGTGCCAGCAGTGAAGTATACGACACCGGGGAGCTGTTTTTT. As protein: CASSEVYDTGELFF.